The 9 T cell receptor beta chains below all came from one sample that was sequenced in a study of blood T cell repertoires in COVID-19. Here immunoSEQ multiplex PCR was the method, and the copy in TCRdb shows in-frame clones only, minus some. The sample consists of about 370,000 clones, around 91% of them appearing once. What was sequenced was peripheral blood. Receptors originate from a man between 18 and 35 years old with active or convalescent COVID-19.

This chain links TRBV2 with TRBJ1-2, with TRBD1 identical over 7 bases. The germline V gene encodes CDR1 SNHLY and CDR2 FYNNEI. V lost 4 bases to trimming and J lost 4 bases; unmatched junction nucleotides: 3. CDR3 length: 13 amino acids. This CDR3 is CASSGQGRYGYTF. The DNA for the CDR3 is TGTGCCAGCAGTGGACAGGGCCGCTATGGCTACACCTTC.

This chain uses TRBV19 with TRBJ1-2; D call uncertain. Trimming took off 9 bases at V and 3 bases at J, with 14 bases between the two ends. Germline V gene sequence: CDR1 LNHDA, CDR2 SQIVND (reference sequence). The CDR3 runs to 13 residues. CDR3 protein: CASHPLGHYGYTF. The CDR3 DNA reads TGTGCCAGCCACCCACTAGGGCACTATGGCTACACCTTC.

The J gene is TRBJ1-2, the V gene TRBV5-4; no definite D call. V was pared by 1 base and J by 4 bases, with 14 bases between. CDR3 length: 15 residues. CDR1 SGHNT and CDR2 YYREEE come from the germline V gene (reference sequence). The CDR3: CASSLFEGYGYGYTF. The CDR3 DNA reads TGTGCCAGCAGCTTGTTTGAGGGATACGGCTATGGCTACACCTTC. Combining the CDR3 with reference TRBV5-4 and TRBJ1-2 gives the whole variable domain ETGVTQSPTHLIKTRGQQVTLRCSSQSGHNTVSWYQQALGQGPQFIFQYYREEENGRGNFPPRFSGLQFPNYSSELNVNALELDDSALYLCASSLFEGYGYGYTFGSGTRLTVV.

The CDR3 loop reads CASRGGYRIHTSDSYEQYF. CDR3 nucleotides: TGCGCCAGCAGAGGCGGCTACAGGATTCATACTAGCGACTCCTACGAGCAGTACTTC. The V and J genes are TRBV23-1 and TRBJ2-7; TRBD2 matches at 7 bases. TRBV23-1 is labeled an ORF, and its function is uncertain. The CDR3 contains 19 residues. The V and J ends lost 6 bases and 0 bases, in that order; junction bases with no gene match: 20.

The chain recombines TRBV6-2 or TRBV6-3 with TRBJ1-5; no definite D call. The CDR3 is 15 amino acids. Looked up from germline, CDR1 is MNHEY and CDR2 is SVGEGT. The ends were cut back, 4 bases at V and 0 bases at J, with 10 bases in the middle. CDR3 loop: CASSWRKHSNQPQHF. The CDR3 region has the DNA TGTGCCAGCAGTTGGCGGAAACATAGCAATCAGCCCCAGCATTTT.

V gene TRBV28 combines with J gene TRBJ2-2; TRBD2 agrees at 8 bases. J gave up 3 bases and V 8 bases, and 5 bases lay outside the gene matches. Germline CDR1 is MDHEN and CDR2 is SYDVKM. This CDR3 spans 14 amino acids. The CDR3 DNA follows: TGTGCCAGCCTGGGAGCGGGGGACACCGGGGAGCTGTTTTTT. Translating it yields CASLGAGDTGELFF.

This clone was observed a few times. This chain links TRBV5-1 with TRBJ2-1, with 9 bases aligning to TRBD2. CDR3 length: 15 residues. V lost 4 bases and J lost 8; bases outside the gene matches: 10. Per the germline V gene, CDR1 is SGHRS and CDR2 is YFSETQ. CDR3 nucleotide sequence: TGCGCCAGCAGCCGTACCGGGACTAGCAACCATGAGCAGTTCTTC. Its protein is CASSRTGTSNHEQFF.

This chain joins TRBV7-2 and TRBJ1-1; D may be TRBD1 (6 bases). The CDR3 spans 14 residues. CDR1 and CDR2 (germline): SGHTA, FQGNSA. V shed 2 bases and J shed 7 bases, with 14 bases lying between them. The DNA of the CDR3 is TGTGCCAGCAGCTTACAGGGGCTCATGGGTGAAGCTTTCTTT. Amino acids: CASSLQGLMGEAFF.

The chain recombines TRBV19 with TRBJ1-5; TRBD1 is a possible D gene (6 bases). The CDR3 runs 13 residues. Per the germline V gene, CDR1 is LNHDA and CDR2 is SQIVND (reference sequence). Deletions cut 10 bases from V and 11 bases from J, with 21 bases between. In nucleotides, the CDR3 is TGTGCCACCAATGGGGCAGGGGAACAAGCCCAGCATTTT. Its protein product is CATNGAGEQAQHF.